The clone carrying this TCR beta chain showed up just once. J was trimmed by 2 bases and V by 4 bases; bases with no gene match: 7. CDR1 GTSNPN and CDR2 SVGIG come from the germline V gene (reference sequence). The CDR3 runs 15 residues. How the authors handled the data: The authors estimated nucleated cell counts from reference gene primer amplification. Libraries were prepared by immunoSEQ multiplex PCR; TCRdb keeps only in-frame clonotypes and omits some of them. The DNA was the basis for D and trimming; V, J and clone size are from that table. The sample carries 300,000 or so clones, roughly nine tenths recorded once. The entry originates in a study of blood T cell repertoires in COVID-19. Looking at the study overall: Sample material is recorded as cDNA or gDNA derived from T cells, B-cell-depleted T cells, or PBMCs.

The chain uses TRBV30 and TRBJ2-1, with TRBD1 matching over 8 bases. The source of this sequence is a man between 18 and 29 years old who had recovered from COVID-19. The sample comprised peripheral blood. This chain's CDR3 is CAWTSRGRPYNEQFF. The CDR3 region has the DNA TGTGCCTGGACAAGCAGGGGGCGCCCCTACAATGAGCAGTTCTTC.